This passage covers 16 T cell receptor beta chains from one sample sequenced in a study of T cells expressing NK-cell markers. TCRdb processed the 5' RACE reads again and assigns one entry to each CDR3 protein, with no DNA. The sample spans about 550,000 distinct CDR3 sequences; the ten largest clones claim less than 4.5%. The sequenced material came from blood T cells: a sorted CD56 or NKG2C T cell subset, CD4+ or CD8+ T cells, or bulk PBMC T cells (not recorded which). The receptors come from a man aged 18 to 35 in good health.

CDR3 sequence reads: CASSFGALGKWANEQFF. V is TRBV11-2 and J is TRBJ2-1; checking the TCRdb D call of TRBD1 is not possible without DNA. CDR3 size: 17 residues. The germline CDR1 and CDR2 sequences are SGHAT and FQNNGV.

The V gene is TRBV6-2 or TRBV6-3, the J gene TRBJ2-1. CDR3 size: 16 residues. CDR1 is MNHEY, CDR2 SVGEGT, per germline. This chain's CDR3 is CASSYSGGTSYNEQFF.

The chain links TRBV2 to TRBJ2-5; TCRdb lists TRBD2, though no DNA is available to test this call. Per germline, CDR1 SNHLY and CDR2 FYNNEI. This CDR3 region has 14 residues. CDR3: CAGGGDEPQETQYF.

The CDR3 is CASSPRWGTAYTDTQYF. V gene TRBV4-2 combines with J gene TRBJ2-3; TCRdb's assignment of TRBD1 cannot be checked, as there is no DNA. Germline lookup yields CDR1 LGHNA and CDR2 YNFKEQ. This CDR3 has 17 residues.

The gene calls are TRBV11-2 and TRBJ2-4. From germline, CDR1 is SGHAT and CDR2 FQNNGV. This CDR3 spans 12 amino acids. The CDR3 reads CASSPEQNIQYF. The variable domain in full, with the rest retrieved from reference TRBV11-2 and TRBJ2-4, is EAGVAQSPRYKIIEKRQSVAFWCNPISGHATLYWYQQILGQGPKLLIQFQNNGVVDDSQLPKDRFSAERLKGVDSTLKIQPAKLEDSAVYLCASSPEQNIQYFGAGTRLSVL.

The rearrangement links TRBV5-1 to TRBJ2-1; the TCRdb D gene call, TRBD1, has no DNA to confirm it. The CDR3 has 12 amino acids. Per the germline V gene, CDR1 is SGHRS and CDR2 is YFSETQ. Here the CDR3 reads CASSLSQGEQFF.

The chain carries TRBV12-3 or TRBV12-4 and TRBJ2-1. The CDR3 runs to 12 residues. CDR3 protein: CASSLLIYEQFF.

This chain links TRBV24-1 with TRBJ2-1; TCRdb reports TRBD2, a call that lacks DNA to check it against. CDR1 is KGHDR, CDR2 SFDVKD, per germline. This CDR3 contains 16 residues. The CDR3 spells CATSDRGTSGRPEQFF.

The chain joins TRBV11-2 to TRBJ2-1; the D gene TCRdb calls, TRBD1, cannot be checked with no DNA. CDR1 and CDR2 from the germline V gene are SGHAT and FQNNGV. The CDR3 is made up of 11 amino acids. The CDR3 sequence is CASTTDRVEFF.

The chain is built from TRBV28 and TRBJ1-4. The CDR3 spans 15 residues. The germline V gene has CDR1 MDHEN and CDR2 SYDVKM. The CDR3 protein is CASSTYAFSNEKLFF.

V and J are TRBV27 and TRBJ2-1; TCRdb indicates TRBD1, and absent DNA this call remains unverified. Germline-derived CDR1 and CDR2 are MNHEY and SMNVEV (reference sequence). The CDR3 extends over 16 amino acids. CDR3 loop: CASSLFGDTTYNEQFF.

The chain employs TRBV15 and TRBJ2-3. The germline V gene encodes CDR1 LNHNV and CDR2 YYDKDF (reference sequence). The CDR3 covers 15 residues. The CDR3 here is CATSRESQWTDTQYF.

The chain employs TRBV5-1 and TRBJ2-5; the D call from TCRdb, TRBD1, cannot be confirmed without DNA. CDR3 length: 16 amino acids. Germline CDR1 SGHRS, CDR2 YFSETQ. This CDR3 is CASSPTLQGEVETQYF. The full variable domain, rest sourced from reference TRBV5-1 and TRBJ2-5, is KAGVTQTPRYLIKTRGQQVTLSCSPISGHRSVSWYQQTPGQGLQFLFEYFSETQRNKGNFPGRFSGRQFSNSRSEMNVSTLELGDSALYLCASSPTLQGEVETQYFGPGTRLLVL.

The J gene is TRBJ2-1, the V gene TRBV2. In germline, CDR1 is SNHLY, CDR2 FYNNEI. The CDR3 covers 17 residues. CDR3 region: CASSEGPKGRFDNEQFF.

This chain uses TRBV9 with TRBJ2-1; TCRdb outputs TRBD1, but without DNA this stays unchecked. The germline gives CDR1 SGDLS, CDR2 YYNGEE. The CDR3 totals 15 residues. The chain's CDR3 is CASSVGQGATSEQFF.

CDR3 amino acids: CASSFGAMGQETQYF. This chain connects TRBV9 to TRBJ2-5; TCRdb's D gene call, TRBD1, goes unchecked for lack of DNA. CDR1 SGDLS and CDR2 YYNGEE come from the germline V gene. CDR3 size: 15 residues. Complete variable domain (other parts from reference TRBV9 and TRBJ2-5): DSGVTQTPKHLITATGQRVTLRCSPRSGDLSVYWYQQSLDQGLQFLIQYYNGEERAKGNILERFSAQQFPDLHSELNLSSLELGDSALYFCASSFGAMGQETQYFGPGTRLLVL.